This T cell receptor beta chain was identified during a study of circulating and synovial CD4+ cells in juvenile arthritis (dated by TCRdb to the mid-2010s). Background for the entire study: TCRbeta CDR3 repertoires of circulating HLA-DR+ CD4 T cells, bulk blood CD4 T cells and synovial CD4 T cells were compared within each patient. Repertoire sequencing aimed to confirm that a circulating synovial-like CD4 T cell subset was enriched in synovial clonotypes.

Beyond this particular receptor, the publication reports: CPL and bulk blood CD4 samples differed in T cell genome counts by at least an order of magnitude, so sample-size effects were addressed. Synovial and circulating pathogenic-like lymphocyte repertoires were less diverse than bulk blood CD4 repertoires, with some CPL samples as oligoclonal as synovium. Circulating pathogenic-like lymphocytes clustered together with synovial T cells and shared a substantially larger fraction of CDR3 sequences with synovium than bulk blood did. No difference between circulating pathogenic-like lymphocytes and bulk blood T cells was detected by traditional Vbeta family usage analysis. Overlap with synovium increased with sequencing depth, so measured shared-clonotype fractions likely underestimated the full repertoire overlap.

With regard to this clone: This receptor's antigen is unknown. No much larger clonotype is one base removed from it; base qualities were not supplied.

The library was prepared using the immunoSEQ multiplex PCR assay. TCRbeta CDR3 sequencing was carried out by an external provider as a commercial service. Under the source paper's analysis protocol: The analyses used productive nucleotide sequences together with amino acid sequences obtained by in silico translation. Diversity was quantified by Renyi entropy over a range of alpha values, with sample size equalised by taking the median of 200 repeated subsamples. The distance between each pair of repertoires was calculated as one minus the Chao-modified Jaccard index, which corrects for under-sampling, and this distance was used for clustering. Frequency-weighted overlap with synovial clonotypes was computed at 200 sample sizes with 200 draws without replacement at each size, and the value at the size of the smaller sample was reported. Not all clones reach the TCRdb copy of this immuneACCESS table, which keeps in-frame sequences only. Checked studies attribute under half of the gap to unresolved V genes and leave the rest unexplained. V, J and clone size were drawn from that table, and D and trimming were deduced from the DNA. The sample contains more than 30,000 clones, 80% to 95% of them found a single time. The ten most abundant clones make up 2.9% of the sample.

The sequenced samples were obtained from patients with active juvenile idiopathic arthritis. Right after thawing, the cells went straight into sorting, and Live/Dead Fixable Near-IR Stain was used to exclude dead cells. V has 5 bases trimmed and J has 1 base trimmed; junction bases matching no gene number 3. From a lookup of the germline V gene, CDR1 and CDR2 are MGHDK and SYGVNS. The CDR3 runs 14 residues from the cysteine to the phenylalanine. CDR3 DNA only is kept here, 42 bases in frame from base 1. The chain links TRBV25-1 with TRBJ2-3; 7 of the junction bases match TRBD1. The sequence came from a human donor with juvenile idiopathic arthritis. The specimen sequenced was CD4+ T cells from blood. The CDR3 has the sequence CASSPTGGTDTQYF. The nucleotides read TGTGCCAGCAGTCCCACAGGGGGCACAGATACGCAGTATTTT.